This T cell receptor (beta chain) derives from a study of esophageal squamous cell carcinoma under preoperative chemotherapy listed by TCRdb under 2018. Some background on the complete study: In the study, TCR repertoires were profiled in both peripheral blood T cells and tumor-infiltrating lymphocytes. About five patients with primary esophageal squamous cell carcinoma were included in the cohort. Repertoires from samples collected before paclitaxel-nedaplatin therapy were compared with repertoires from samples collected after the therapy. The study examined the effect of paclitaxel-nedaplatin chemotherapy on T-cell receptor repertoires in patients with esophageal squamous cell carcinoma. What the research found in general, with its limitations: A small cohort was used, with only 4 or 5 patients with esophageal squamous cell carcinoma being analyzed. Post-treatment tumor-infiltrating lymphocytes appeared partly derived from peripheral T cells migrating into the tumor, not solely from local clonal changes. Paclitaxel-nedaplatin therapy induced immediate and substantial clonotype frequency changes, with contraction more likely among abundant clones than amplification. After chemotherapy, peripheral T cells showed a significant rise in TCR diversity, whereas tumor-infiltrating lymphocytes did not.

V drops 3 bases and J drops 0 bases, leaving 21 bases in between. The germline V gene provides CDR1 SGHVS and CDR2 FQNEAQ. Including cysteine and phenylalanine, the CDR3 has 19 amino acids. Just the 57-base CDR3 DNA is kept, in frame starting at base 1. The library was obtained by PCR. Data came from a HiSeq X Ten. TCR repertoires were characterized by high-throughput sequencing. TCRdb took the public reads, trimmed them with fastp at Q25, ran MiXCR for clone calling and kept in-frame beta chains. For every CDR3 protein sequence, its rows merge into one entry that carries the most common genes and DNA. Present in this sample are 34,000 or so distinct CDR3 sequences, about half of which were seen just once. The ten largest make up 23% of the sample. The time point label of this sample denotes: after preoperative PTX-NDP chemotherapy. Before surgery, patients were given paclitaxel-nedaplatin as preoperative chemotherapy.

This clonotype was observed many times. The antigen this receptor binds is unknown. The input lacks base qualities; no much larger clone sits a single base away. The clonotype comes from a human donor with esophageal squamous cell carcinoma. The donor label of this sample is uncertain. The chain was built from TRBV7-8 and TRBJ2-1; TRBD2 is perhaps the D gene, given 6 matching bases. This specimen was collected from a patient given preoperative chemotherapy. The nucleotide sequence is TGTGCCAGCAGCTTTATCCAATTTTTAGCGGAAAGCTCCTACAATGAGCAGTTCTTC. This translates into CASSFIQFLAESSYNEQFF.